The 25 T cell receptor beta chains below come from one sample, sequenced in a study of blood T cells in healthy people across ages. Combining a sample-barcoded 5' primer with a J-beta primer mix, a second PCR ran for roughly 6 to 12 cycles. TCRdb ran MiXCR on the 5' RACE reads and lists one entry per CDR3 protein. The sample consists of over 1.5 million distinct CDR3 sequences, 49% of them appearing once. What was sequenced was blood. These receptors originate from a woman aged 40 to 49 in good health.

The genes are TRBV6-2 or TRBV6-3 and TRBJ1-1, with D unresolved. Trimming cost V 7 bases and J 4 bases, with 16 bases left between them. Germline assignment: CDR1 MNHEY and CDR2 SVGEGT. The CDR3 spans 14 residues. The CDR3 reads CASMPPPAGTEAFF. The CDR3 DNA sequence: TGTGCCAGCATGCCTCCGCCGGCGGGCACTGAAGCTTTCTTT.

The J gene is TRBJ2-5, the V gene TRBV9; D gene uncertain. Germline V gives CDR1 SGDLS, CDR2 YYNGEE. The CDR3 is 15 amino acids. Trimming took 1 base from V and 5 from J, leaving 15 bases between them. CDR3 nucleotides: TGTGCCAGCAGCGTAAGTGTTGGCCGCGGCGAGACCCAGTACTTC. It yields the protein CASSVSVGRGETQYF.

This clonotype appeared a few times. This chain joins TRBV20-1 and TRBJ1-5; D uncertain. The CDR3 length is 12 residues. Germline V CDR1 and CDR2: DFQATT, SNEGSKA (reference sequence). Trimming took off 6 bases at V and 2 bases at J, with 8 bases between the two ends. The CDR3: CSAAQGNQPQHF. The CDR3 DNA is TGCAGTGCAGCCCAGGGCAATCAGCCCCAGCATTTT.

This rearrangement joins TRBV7-2 to TRBJ2-5; D gene uncertain. Germline CDR1 reads SGHTA; CDR2 reads FQGNSA. V lost 1 base and J 2 bases, leaving 11 bases between the germline ends. CDR3 length equals 15 residues. The CDR3 nucleotides read TGTGCCAGCAGCTTAGACAGCCACGGGCAAGAGACCCAGTACTTC. Translation gives CASSLDSHGQETQYF.

CDR3: CSAYGLAGMEQYF. Here the CDR3 DNA reads TGCAGTGCTTACGGACTAGCGGGTATGGAGCAGTACTTC. The chain employs TRBV20-1 and TRBJ2-7; 11 bases agree with TRBD2. Trimming removed 5 bases from V and 7 bases from J; junction bases left unmatched: 7. In germline, CDR1 is DFQATT, CDR2 SNEGSKA (reference sequence). The CDR3 has 13 residues.

The rearrangement uses TRBV5-1 and TRBJ2-3; maybe TRBD1 (5 bases). V was clipped by 7 bases and J by 1 base, with 13 bases between them. Germline lookup yields CDR1 SGHRS and CDR2 YFSETQ. There are 14 residues in the CDR3. The CDR3 loop is CASVRGSGTDTQYF. Written as DNA, the CDR3 is TGCGCCAGCGTAAGGGGATCTGGCACAGATACGCAGTATTTT.

This chain's CDR3 is CASSFGLLETQYF. As DNA, the CDR3 is TGTGCCAGCAGTTTCGGATTACTAGAGACCCAGTACTTC. V usage is TRBV27 and J usage is TRBJ2-5; D gene unclear. V lost 3 bases to trimming and J lost 4 bases, with 9 bases between them. This CDR3 has 13 residues. The germline gives CDR1 MNHEY, CDR2 SMNVEV (reference sequence).

The table lists this clonotype with many counts. The chain has TRBV6-6 and TRBJ2-3; TRBD2 agrees at 13 bases. The germline gives CDR1 MNHNY, CDR2 SVGAGI (reference sequence). J was trimmed by 0 bases and V by 6 bases; bases with no gene match: 3. The CDR3 sequence is 16 residues long. As DNA, the CDR3 is TGTGCCAGCAGCCGGACTAGCGGGGGCAGCACAGATACGCAGTATTTT. Encoded protein: CASSRTSGGSTDTQYF.

V gene TRBV6-1 combines with J gene TRBJ2-1; a possible D gene is TRBD2 (6 bases). This CDR3 region has 13 residues. Germline CDR1 reads MNHNS; CDR2 reads SASEGT. V was clipped by 3 bases and J by 11 bases, with 14 bases between them. CDR3 coding DNA: TGTGCCAGCAGTGAGGGGACTTCCCTTCAGCAGTTCTTC. Amino acid sequence: CASSEGTSLQQFF.

The chain combines TRBV20-1 with TRBJ2-7, with D hard to call. Trimming removed 1 base from V and 2 bases from J, with 12 bases in between. The CDR3 covers 14 residues. Germline V gene data show CDR1 as DFQATT and CDR2 as SNEGSKA (reference sequence). The CDR3 region has the DNA TGCAGTGCTAGAGTAGCCAGGAGTCCCTACGAGCAGTACTTC. Its protein product is CSARVARSPYEQYF.

The genes are TRBV6-1 and TRBJ2-3, with TRBD2 identical over 12 bases. Germline trimming cut 11 bases from V and 3 bases from J; bases unmatched to any gene: 18. The CDR3 runs 18 residues. Germline V lookup: CDR1 MNHNS, CDR2 SASEGT. Here the CDR3 reads CASRGLRLAGGRTDTQYF. CDR3 nucleotides: TGTGCCTCCAGGGGGCTCCGGCTAGCGGGGGGGCGGACAGATACGCAGTATTTT.

The sample holds many counts of this clonotype. The chain uses TRBV7-2 and TRBJ2-5; D remains ambiguous. Germline V lookup: CDR1 SGHTA, CDR2 FQGNSA. This CDR3 contains 13 residues. Trimming took 1 base from V and 4 from J, leaving 7 bases between them. CDR3 nucleotide sequence: TGTGCCAGCAGCTTAGTAGGAGTAGAGACCCAGTACTTC. Its translation: CASSLVGVETQYF.

In its sample, this clonotype was seen many times. CDR3 nucleotides: TGTGCCAGCAGCTTATACCATGGGTACCAAGAGACCCAGTACTTC. Encoded protein: CASSLYHGYQETQYF. The rearrangement links TRBV7-2 to TRBJ2-5, with no clear D. Germline V CDR1 and CDR2: SGHTA, FQGNSA. CDR3 length equals 15 residues. Trimming removed 2 bases at V and 0 bases at J, with 10 bases between.

CDR3 residues: CASTRGDSSYNEQFF. CDR3 sequence (DNA): TGTGCCAGCACCAGGGGTGACTCTTCCTACAATGAGCAGTTCTTC. The chain has TRBV7-9 and TRBJ2-1; tentatively, D is TRBD1 (6 bases). CDR3 length equals 15 residues. The germline V gene has CDR1 SEHNR and CDR2 FQNEAQ (reference sequence). Trimming removed 7 bases at V and 1 base at J, with 14 bases between.

This clonotype appeared a few times. The V and J genes are TRBV13 and TRBJ2-7, with D unresolved. The CDR3 consists of 12 residues. V gave up 1 base and J gave up 7 bases, with 8 bases separating them. CDR1 and CDR2 (germline): PRHDT, FYEKMQ (reference sequence). In nucleotides, the CDR3 is TGTGCCAGCAGCTTAGTTATGAGAGAGCAGTACTTC. Its protein is CASSLVMREQYF.

This clonotype was detected only a few times. The chain recombines TRBV3-1 with TRBJ2-3, with TRBD2 matching over 8 bases. The germline gives CDR1 LGHDT, CDR2 YNNKEL (reference sequence). With V trimmed by 3 bases and J by 4 bases, 9 bases remained unmatched. The CDR3 runs to 16 residues. CDR3 coding DNA: TGTGCCAGCAGCCATGGAGCGGGGGTGATCGCAGATACGCAGTATTTT. It specifies CASSHGAGVIADTQYF.

A note on this clonotype: Since the CDR3 does not end with the conserved phenylalanine or tryptophan, this likely comes from a read error. The chain is built from TRBV7-2 and TRBJ2-3; D gene ambiguous. This CDR3 is built from 12 residues. Trimming cost V 4 bases and J 6 bases, with 8 bases left between them. In germline, CDR1 is SGHTA, CDR2 FQGNSA. CDR3 bases: TGTGCCAGCAGCTGGGTATCTGATACGCAGTATTAT. Its translation: CASSWVSDTQYY.

This clonotype occurred once. The CDR3 reads CASSLMALAGAGELFF. The CDR3 DNA sequence: TGTGCCAGCAGCTTAATGGCGCTAGCGGGGGCCGGGGAGCTGTTTTTT. This chain joins TRBV7-3 and TRBJ2-2; 10 bases align to TRBD2. The CDR3 is 16 residues long. The germline V gene encodes CDR1 SGHTA and CDR2 FQGTGA. V was clipped by 1 base and J by 6 bases; unmatched bases: 5.

This clonotype was found a few times. V usage is TRBV7-2 and J usage is TRBJ2-7, with TRBD1 identical over 7 bases. The V segment lost 5 bases and the J segment 4 bases; nucleotides outside the gene matches: 11. The length of the CDR3 is 15 residues. Per the germline V gene, CDR1 is SGHTA and CDR2 is FQGNSA. The CDR3 reads CASSNPGQVLYEQYF. The CDR3 DNA follows: TGTGCCAGCAGCAACCCCGGACAGGTTTTATACGAGCAGTACTTC.

V usage is TRBV19 and J usage is TRBJ2-4; 8 positions match TRBD2. The DNA end is a closer match to TRBJ2-5, so the J assignment may be wrong. Germline V gives CDR1 LNHDA, CDR2 SQIVND (reference sequence). The CDR3 loop spans 14 amino acids. CDR3 nucleotide sequence: TGTGCCAGTAGTATCCCGGGGGGGATGGAGACCCAGTACTTC. Protein sequence: CASSIPGGMETQYF.

The rearrangement uses TRBV5-6 and TRBJ2-1, with a tentative D call TRBD2 (5 bases). Deletions cut 6 bases from V and 14 bases from J, with 15 bases between. CDR1 is SGHDT and CDR2 is YYEEEE in the germline V gene. The CDR3 runs to 11 residues. In DNA form, the CDR3 reads TGTGCCAGCATCCTTGGAGAGCGGAAGTTCTTC. Translated: CASILGERKFF.

The rearrangement links TRBV20-1 to TRBJ2-3; no definite D call. The germline V gene encodes CDR1 DFQATT and CDR2 SNEGSKA (reference sequence). The CDR3 loop spans 16 amino acids. V was shortened by 3 bases and J by 2 bases, with 18 bases between the two germline ends. The CDR3 loop is CSARAPLGDDTDTQYF. DNA for the CDR3: TGCAGTGCTAGGGCCCCGCTTGGGGATGACACAGATACGCAGTATTTT.

This clonotype was detected a few times. The chain employs TRBV11-2 and TRBJ2-1; D might be TRBD2 (5 bases). CDR1 is SGHAT, CDR2 FQNNGV, per germline. V lost 1 base, J lost 6 bases, and 13 bases lay in between. The CDR3 totals 15 residues. Here the CDR3 DNA reads TGTGCCAGCAGCTTAGTATTAGCGAGATCCAATGAGCAGTTCTTC. It is translated as CASSLVLARSNEQFF.

This rearrangement joins TRBV6-1 to TRBJ1-1, with 9 bases fitting TRBD1. Germline V CDR1 and CDR2: MNHNS, SASEGT. This CDR3 comprises 16 residues. The J segment lost 5 bases and the V segment lost 4 bases, leaving 11 bases of the junction unmatched. In DNA, the CDR3 is TGTGCCAGCAGTGCTCTGGGGACAGGGTCGGGAACTGAAGCTTTCTTT. Translated: CASSALGTGSGTEAFF.

There are a few counts of this clonotype. The chain links TRBV27 to TRBJ2-5; D gene ambiguous. V was clipped by 4 bases and J by 7 bases, with 10 bases between them. The CDR3 runs 12 residues. From germline, CDR1 is MNHEY and CDR2 SMNVEV (reference sequence). The CDR3 DNA is TGTGCCAGCAGTTCCGGCCTAGGGACCCAGTACTTC. It encodes CASSSGLGTQYF.